These T cell receptor beta chains were read from a single sample in a study of blood T cell repertoires in COVID-19. The repertoire was sequenced with immunoSEQ multiplex PCR; TCRdb's copy has only in-frame clones and lacks some. The table lists more than 250,000 clones, 89% of them singletons. The sample consisted of peripheral blood. The receptors here all came from a man aged 18-30 years who had recovered from COVID-19. Both conserved end residues are trimmed from each CDR3.

j_call: TRBJ2-7; v_call: TRBV30; cdr3_aa: AWSQTNTGLTYEQY
j_call: TRBJ1-6; v_call: TRBV18; cdr3_aa: ASSPRSGGDNSPLH
j_call: TRBJ2-1; v_call: TRBV5-1; cdr3_aa: ASSGLASDLYNEQF
j_call: TRBJ1-4; v_call: TRBV4-1; cdr3_aa: ASSQVAAPGQGGEKLF
j_call: TRBJ2-1; v_call: TRBV7-9; cdr3_aa: ASSSSRASGSNEQF
j_call: TRBJ2-7; v_call: TRBV15; cdr3_aa: ATARRPNYEQY
j_call: TRBJ2-2; v_call: TRBV5-6; cdr3_aa: ASSTPGQAGTGELF
j_call: TRBJ2-1; v_call: TRBV27; cdr3_aa: ASKQGLSSYNEQF
j_call: TRBJ2-6; v_call: TRBV6-5; cdr3_aa: ASSLASGANVLT
j_call: TRBJ2-1; v_call: TRBV6-5; cdr3_aa: ASSPYRGDNEQF
j_call: TRBJ2-1; v_call: TRBV7-6; cdr3_aa: ASSLGLAGSGYNEQF
j_call: TRBJ2-5; v_call: TRBV10-3; cdr3_aa: AISEEGLAGLGETQY
j_call: TRBJ1-2; v_call: TRBV7-9; cdr3_aa: ASGPLGQANYGYT
j_call: TRBJ2-7; v_call: TRBV2; cdr3_aa: ATNTGQLKY
j_call: TRBJ1-1; v_call: TRBV19; cdr3_aa: ARTHGGEDTEAF
j_call: TRBJ1-1; v_call: TRBV11-1; cdr3_aa: ASSRDRVNTEAF
j_call: TRBJ2-1; v_call: TRBV4-3; cdr3_aa: ASSQQDEQF
j_call: TRBJ2-3; v_call: TRBV4-1; cdr3_aa: ASSQDVNQGRTDTQY
j_call: TRBJ2-5; v_call: TRBV5-4; cdr3_aa: ASSWGGGQETQY
j_call: TRBJ2-2; v_call: TRBV19; cdr3_aa: ASRALIGQTQSNTGELF
j_call: TRBJ1-1; v_call: TRBV21-1; cdr3_aa: ASSKGQGSTEAF
j_call: TRBJ2-4; v_call: TRBV9; cdr3_aa: ASSVEASGNIQY
j_call: TRBJ2-7; v_call: TRBV20-1; cdr3_aa: SASNSGGSYEQY
j_call: TRBJ2-7; v_call: TRBV6-7; cdr3_aa: ASSEQRVHLREHENFVQY
j_call: TRBJ2-1; v_call: TRBV5-4; cdr3_aa: ASKLGVSTDTYNEQF
j_call: TRBJ1-5; v_call: TRBV9; cdr3_aa: ASKQGNQPQH
j_call: TRBJ2-3; v_call: TRBV18; cdr3_aa: ASSVLTGTGEVTQY
j_call: TRBJ1-3; v_call: TRBV6-2/TRBV6-3; cdr3_aa: ASSPGQGAPGNTIY